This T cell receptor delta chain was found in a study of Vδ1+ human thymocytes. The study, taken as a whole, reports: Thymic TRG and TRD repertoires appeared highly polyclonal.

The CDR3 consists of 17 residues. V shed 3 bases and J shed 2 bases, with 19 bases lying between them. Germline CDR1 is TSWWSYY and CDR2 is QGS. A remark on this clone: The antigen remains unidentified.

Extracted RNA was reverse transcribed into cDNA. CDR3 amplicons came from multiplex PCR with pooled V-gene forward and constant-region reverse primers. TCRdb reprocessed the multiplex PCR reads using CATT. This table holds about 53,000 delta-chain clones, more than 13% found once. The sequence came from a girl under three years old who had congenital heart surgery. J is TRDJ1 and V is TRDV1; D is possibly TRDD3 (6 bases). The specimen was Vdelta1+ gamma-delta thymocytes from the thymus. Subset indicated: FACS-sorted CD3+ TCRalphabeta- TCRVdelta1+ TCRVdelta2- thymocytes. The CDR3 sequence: CALGDKGGGKGTDKLIF. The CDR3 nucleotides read TGTGCTCTTGGGGACAAGGGGGGGGGGAAAGGGACCGATAAACTCATCTTT.